This T cell receptor (beta chain) came from a study of T cell responses to AZD1222 COVID-19 vaccine. Broader study findings: Spike-wide vaccine-associated CD4 TCRs dominated at 160-218 and 743-854. Only six people who got AZD1222 tested seropositive at baseline. White British donors predominated, females outnumbered males, and clonal diversity was possibly underestimated. Sampling captured repertoires only after the peak T cell response.

The CDR3 totals 15 residues. Trimming pared 1 base from V and 6 bases from J, leaving 12 bases between. The germline gives CDR1 LGHDT, CDR2 YNNKEL (reference sequence). With respect to this clone: Its antigen is unknown.

Profiled with immunoSEQ multiplex PCR; TCRdb holds only in-frame clones, not every one. This table has fewer than 200,000 clones, over 85% appearing once. The sequence came from an adult who received the MenACWY meningococcal vaccine as a control. This chain links TRBV3-1 (or the pseudogene TRBV3-2) with TRBJ1-4; TRBD1 might be the D (5 bases). Sequencing was performed on peripheral blood, taken 28 days after the second dose of the MenACWY control vaccine. The CDR3 sequence is CASSQVSGRHEKLFF. DNA for the CDR3: TGTGCCAGCAGCCAAGTGTCAGGGCGACATGAAAAACTGTTTTTT.